This paragraph reports one T cell receptor beta chain. Its antigen is currently not known. No base quality values were provided; no much bigger clone lies one nucleotide off. The library was generated by the immunoSEQ multiplex PCR assay. The multiplex PCR relied on a mix of 60 forward primers for TCR Vbeta segments and 13 reverse primers for TCR Jbeta segments. The CDR3 region of rearranged TCR beta genes was amplified from genomic DNA with a multiplex PCR assay. The amplified TCR beta libraries were sequenced on the Illumina HiSeq System as 87-base-pair reads. Concerning the study's data processing: In a later analysis, some 80 million unique TCR beta chains were counted across the approximately 640 repertoires, and about 10 million of these chains were shared by at least two donors. Raw reads were error-corrected and collapsed into unique sequences by a nearest-neighbor algorithm in which closely related sequences were merged to remove PCR and sequencing errors. Alignment of CDR3 sequences to IMGT reference sequences was used to assign V, D and J gene segments. For a sequence to be retained, a match of at least six nucleotides was required to both a V gene segment and a J gene segment. A rearrangement counted as productive if the CDR3 had no stop codons and remained in frame with V and J, and every other rearrangement counted as non-productive. Following IMGT convention, CDR3 was defined as the stretch from the second conserved V-encoded cysteine up to the conserved J-encoded phenylalanine. The earlier analysis of a few hundred of the donors excluded sequences that lacked an unambiguous match to a single V gene segment. In an earlier analysis of approximately 550 of the donors, V segments were called functional above 56.7% productive rearrangements and were called segregating when the between-donor standard deviation exceeded 5%. To diagnose cytomegalovirus status from the catalog of TCR beta chain sequences, a statistical classification framework was built. V and J gene assignment, in a later analysis, came from comparing TCR nucleotide sequences with IMGT/GENE-DB human TR gene sequences. The TCRdist pipeline was used in a later analysis to assign CDR3 sequences and most-parsimonious VDJ recombination scenarios. In a later analysis, each TCR beta chain was defined by its CDR3 amino acid sequence together with its V-gene family, and reads without a unique V-gene family were excluded. As a way to deal with suspected cross-contamination and a sequencing artifact, a later analysis dropped hundreds of nucleotide sequences that were highly shared and had low generation probability. In a later analysis, a clonal expansion index for each public chain was calculated from normalized within-repertoire ranks of inferred template counts. In a later analysis, generation probabilities were computed using a VDJ recombination model fitted to out-of-frame rearrangements, and the results were checked against IGoR. In a later analysis, TCR-TCR, TCR-HLA and TCR-CMV co-occurrence was scored with hypergeometric tests, and a repertoire-size bias correction was applied to TCR pairs. In a later analysis, false discovery rates were estimated by permuting HLA or CMV assignments 20 times. In a later analysis, co-occurring TCRs were grouped with DBSCAN, and TCRdist sequence similarity was added when clustering was performed within HLA-allele-positive subsets. For co-occurrence clustering, repertoires with fewer than 30,000 or more than 120,000 public chains were excluded, along with five or six repertoires with anomalous nucleotide sharing. The table comes from immuneACCESS by way of TCRdb, which keeps in-frame sequences with V and J called. Part of the clones is missing from these tables; in studies checked, under half for an unresolved V gene and the rest for unknown reasons. V and J calls and clone size are copied from that table; D and trimming were computed from the DNA. The sample table contains approximately 90,000 clones; only one count was recorded for less than 85% of them. The ten largest clones capture about 7.2% of the sample.

From a lookup of the germline V gene, CDR1 and CDR2 are MNHNS and SASEGT. V is trimmed back by 6 bases and J by 5 bases, and the junction contains 9 bases that no gene match accounts for. Reading from cysteine to phenylalanine, the CDR3 counts 15 amino acids. The only DNA kept is the CDR3, 45 bases in frame from the first base. The cohort was made up of about 610 healthy bone marrow donors. At the time of sampling, every cohort member was nominally healthy, though immune exposures that went unrecorded were likely present. The donor was CMV seropositive and was included in the group of 250 to 300 seropositive cohort members. A peripheral blood sample was collected from each donor, and TCR beta sequencing was performed on peripheral blood mononuclear cells. The Qiagen DNeasy Blood Extraction Kit was used to extract genomic DNA from the blood cell samples. The sample is drawn from a study of cytomegalovirus exposure and HLA in healthy donors (dated 2017 in TCRdb). Looking at the study overall: An earlier analysis of approximately 640 of the donors reported roughly 270 Gb of sequence data and some 120 million unique TCR beta sequences from roughly 180 million T cells. An earlier analysis of about 620 of the donors applied high-throughput TCR beta sequencing to assess whether each TCR beta V gene segment acted as functional or pseudogenic. Approximately 300 gigabases of sequencing data and approximately 93 million unique TCR sequences were included in an early release covering 550 to 800 HLA-typed donors. The study combined high-throughput TCR immunosequencing, statistical association of individual TCRs with disease status, and machine learning to predict cytomegalovirus infection status. Rather than drawing on any new phenotypic data, the later analysis identified candidate immune exposures from TCR beta sequences and the way those sequences occurred across donors. All discovery cohort repertoires had been generated using a single sequencing platform. The number of donors typed differed by locus, with about 629-640 for A, B, C, DRB1 and DQB1, roughly 520 for DQA1, about 610 for DPA1, and around 460 for DPB1. A separate validation cohort of 100 to 150 different subjects was used in addition to the approximately 640-subject first cohort. Donor age, sex, ethnicity and CMV serostatus were compiled alongside the repertoire data. Among the roughly 400 genotyped donors, approximately 82% belonged to the genetic ancestry cluster associated with self-reported Caucasian donors. A handful of DR-DQ haplotypes were handled as single units for association and clustering because linkage in the cohort was strong. The study aimed to test whether signatures of past pathogen exposure could be identified by cataloging public T cell receptors. Both class I and class II loci were covered by HLA typing, at four-digit resolution. Across approximately 400 genotyped donors of the cohort, an average of about 220,000 unique TCR beta nucleotide sequences per donor were sequenced, and 15% to 20% of those sequences were non-productive. A later analysis re-examined previously published TCR beta repertoires from more than 550 donors and added high-resolution HLA genotyping to investigate patterns of TCR occurrence. Using immunosequencing, the study profiled T cell repertoires from 500 to 800 subjects and related those repertoires to cytomegalovirus serostatus. Genome-wide SNP genotypes for about 55% of the roughly 670 donors were used in a later genetic analysis, which treated that subset as a discovery cohort.

On the study overall, not on this receptor specifically: While some public TCRs were present in many individuals, most TCR sequences turned up only very rarely across donors. Roughly uniform sequencing depth across donors was assumed in presence/absence analyses, although this assumption may not hold. In a later analysis, TCR association rates were found to vary across HLA loci, with the most associated TCRs seen for DRB1 alleles and the fewest for HLA-C alleles. This cohort had only TCR beta chains sequenced, and the lack of alpha or paired-chain data limited which features could be detected. The authors suggested that the approach could potentially be extended to other disease states and immunological phenotypes. A further reported finding was that TCR beta sequences accurately predicted the HLA-A and HLA-B alleles for most subjects in the first cohort. Cytomegalovirus status was reported to be diagnosed by the classifier with high specificity and sensitivity in both the original and validation cohorts. Correlated functional status among segregating V segments might be attributable to linkage disequilibrium, but an unknown experimental factor could not be ruled out. A later analysis associated 15,000 to 20,000 TCR beta sequences with specific HLA alleles at a false discovery rate of 0.05. The sequencing pipeline was judged likely to have produced a cluster of highly shared sequence variants as a technical artifact. Three of the identified cytomegalovirus-associated TCR beta chains were confirmed in vitro to be specific for cytomegalovirus antigens. Fewer than 20 rarely observed V segments, including chromosome 9 orphons, were excluded from the earlier analysis of several hundred of the donors because counts were too low. Because HLA typing was unavailable for some donors at each locus, only the typed subset was used in association tests. An association between a missense DCLRE1C variant and V-gene and J-gene trimming of TCR beta chains was found in a later genetic analysis and replicated in an independent cohort. In an earlier analysis of about 540 of the donors, most TCR beta V segments were observed in productive rearrangements about 90% or about 30% of the time, broadly matching IMGT annotations. In a later analysis, most CMV-associated TCR beta chains were found to appear HLA-restricted, with HLA associations seemingly driven largely by CMV exposure. When HLA alleles, especially DR and DQ, strongly co-occurred, TCR associations were difficult to assign to individual alleles. Some IMGT-functional V segments, including TRBV6-2 and TRBV6-3, could not be told apart with the 87-base-pair reads, so those segments were excluded. According to a later genetic analysis, donors in an Asian-associated ancestry cluster had fewer N-insertions in productive TCRs than the roughly 670-donor mean. The only immune exposure information available for the cohort was CMV serostatus. In a later analysis, HLA-associated TCR beta chains were found to be more clonally expanded and to have lower generation probabilities than equally common non-associated chains. According to a later analysis, parvovirus B19, influenza, CMV and Epstein-Barr virus appeared linked to several top co-occurrence clusters. The study gave a list of about 160 TCR beta chains associated with cytomegalovirus.

The source is a man in his forties in good health and CMV-seropositive. Source material: PBMCs. Here the chain combines TRBV6-1 and TRBJ2-5, and 10 junction bases match TRBD2. The encoded CDR3 is CASSLSGGRGETQYF. The DNA sequence follows: TGTGCCAGCAGCCTTAGCGGGGGGAGAGGGGAGACCCAGTACTTC.